This is a list of T cell receptor beta chains from one sample in a study of cytomegalovirus exposure and HLA in healthy donors. TCRdb's table, derived via immunoSEQ multiplex PCR, lists solely in-frame clones and lacks some. The sample records some 130,000 clones, roughly 80% being singletons. Sequences were obtained from PBMCs. The receptor set was obtained from a man in his forties or fifties in good health and CMV-seronegative. Each CDR3 is given with its conserved first and last residue. Fields, in order: J gene, V gene, CDR3 length, D gene, clone size, CDR3 DNA, CDR3 protein. D genes are given only for firm matches. Rows may omit the clone size; those that give it use once, few, many or a size class.

TRBJ2-1 | TRBV7-3 | 16 | TRBD2 | . | TGTGCCAGCAGCTTAGGTGGTTCCGGGGGGGCCGATGAGCAGTTCTTC | CASSLGGSGGADEQFF
TRBJ2-5 | TRBV30 | 13 | . | . | TGTGCCTGGAGTGAGGGGAGGCTGGAGACCCAGTACTTC | CAWSEGRLETQYF
TRBJ2-7 | TRBV4-1 | 15 | . | . | TGCGCCAGCAGCCAAGAGGGCCCCCGGTCCTACGAGCAGTACTTC | CASSQEGPRSYEQYF
TRBJ1-6 | TRBV6-6 | 14 | TRBD1 | few | TGTGCCAGCAGTTACTCCACAGGGGATTCACCCCTCCACTTT | CASSYSTGDSPLHF
TRBJ1-1 | TRBV7-9 | 15 | . | few | TGTGCCAGCAGCTTTTTCGGTTCAGGTATCACTGAAGCTTTCTTT | CASSFFGSGITEAFF
TRBJ2-3 | TRBV5-4 | 16 | TRBD2 | . | TGTGCCAGCAGCTTGGAACGCGGGAGGGCCCCAGATACGCAGTATTTT | CASSLERGRAPDTQYF
TRBJ2-3 | TRBV12-5 | 14 | . | . | TGTGCTAGTGGTTTGGGGCTGAGCACAGATACGCAGTATTTT | CASGLGLSTDTQYF
TRBJ2-1 | TRBV29-1 | 13 | TRBD1 | . | TGCAGCGGCCGGGACAGCTCCTACAATGAGCAGTTCTTC | CSGRDSSYNEQFF
TRBJ2-1 | TRBV30 | 16 | TRBD1 | once | TGTGCCTGGAGTGTACGTCGGGACAGCTACGGGAATGAGCAGTTCTTC | CAWSVRRDSYGNEQFF
TRBJ2-2 | TRBV5-1 | 16 | TRBD2 | . | TGCGCCAGCAGCCAGACTAGCGGAGTGAACACCGGGGAGCTGTTTTTT | CASSQTSGVNTGELFF
TRBJ1-6 | TRBV6-4 | 15 | . | . | TGTGCCAGCAGTGAATCTGTGTCCGGGAGCTCACCCCTCCACTTT | CASSESVSGSSPLHF
TRBJ1-3 | TRBV5-4 | 15 | . | few | TGTGCCAGCAGCTTGGACCCGGGCTCTGGAAACACCATATATTTT | CASSLDPGSGNTIYF
TRBJ1-1 | TRBV11-3 | 15 | . | . | TGTGCCAGCAGCTTAGGTGCGGGGCCGGGTACTGAAGCTTTCTTT | CASSLGAGPGTEAFF
TRBJ1-2 | TRBV18 | 12 | . | . | TGTGCCAGCTCACAAGAGACAGCGGGCTACACCTTC | CASSQETAGYTF
TRBJ2-7 | TRBV20-1 | 11 | . | . | TGCAGTGCTAGTGGCATCTACGAGCAGTACTTC | CSASGIYEQYF
TRBJ1-1 | TRBV6-5 | 14 | TRBD1 | . | TGTGCCAGCAGTTATGGACAGGGGGGCACTGAAGCTTTCTTT | CASSYGQGGTEAFF
TRBJ1-2 | TRBV10-3 | 14 | TRBD1 | . | TGTGCCATCAGGGGGCAGGGGGCAGGGGATGGCTACACCTTC | CAIRGQGAGDGYTF
TRBJ2-7 | TRBV5-4 | 16 | . | . | TGTGCCAGCAGCTCTATACCCGGACAAAGCTCCTACGAGCAGTACTTC | CASSSIPGQSSYEQYF